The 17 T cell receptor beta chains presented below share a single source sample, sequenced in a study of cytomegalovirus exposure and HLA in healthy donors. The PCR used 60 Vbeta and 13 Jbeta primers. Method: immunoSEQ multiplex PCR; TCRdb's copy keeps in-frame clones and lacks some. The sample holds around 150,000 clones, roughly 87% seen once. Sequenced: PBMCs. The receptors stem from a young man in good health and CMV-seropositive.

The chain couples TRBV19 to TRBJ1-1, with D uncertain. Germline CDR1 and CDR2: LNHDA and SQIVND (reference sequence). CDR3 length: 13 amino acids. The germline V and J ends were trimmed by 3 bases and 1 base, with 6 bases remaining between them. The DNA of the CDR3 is TGTGCCAGTAGTATTCTCTGGAACACTGAAGCTTTCTTT. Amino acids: CASSILWNTEAFF.

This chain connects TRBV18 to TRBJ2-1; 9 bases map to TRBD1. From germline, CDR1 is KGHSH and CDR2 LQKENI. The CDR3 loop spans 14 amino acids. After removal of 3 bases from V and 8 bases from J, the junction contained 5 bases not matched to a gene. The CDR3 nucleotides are TGTGCCAGCTCACCGCGACAGGGGGTCGATGAGCAGTTCTTC. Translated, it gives CASSPRQGVDEQFF.

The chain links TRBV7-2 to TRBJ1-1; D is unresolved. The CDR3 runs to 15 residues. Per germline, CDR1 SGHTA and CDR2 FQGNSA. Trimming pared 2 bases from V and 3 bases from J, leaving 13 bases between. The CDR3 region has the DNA TGTGCCAGCAGCTTAAGGAGCACCCTCGACACTGAAGCTTTCTTT. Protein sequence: CASSLRSTLDTEAFF.

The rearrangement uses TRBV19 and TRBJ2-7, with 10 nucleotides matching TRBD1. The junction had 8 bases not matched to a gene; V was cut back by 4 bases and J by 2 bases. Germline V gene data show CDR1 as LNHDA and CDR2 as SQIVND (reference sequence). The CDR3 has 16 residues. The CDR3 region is CASSKRQGAQTYEQYF. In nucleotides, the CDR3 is TGTGCCAGTAGTAAAAGACAGGGGGCGCAAACCTACGAGCAGTACTTC.

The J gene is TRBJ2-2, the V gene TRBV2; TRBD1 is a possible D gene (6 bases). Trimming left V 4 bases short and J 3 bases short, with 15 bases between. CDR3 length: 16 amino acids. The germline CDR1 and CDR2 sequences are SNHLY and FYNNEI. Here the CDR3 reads CASSVVSAGDTGELFF. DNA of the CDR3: TGTGCCAGCAGTGTTGTTTCGGCAGGGGACACCGGGGAGCTGTTTTTT.

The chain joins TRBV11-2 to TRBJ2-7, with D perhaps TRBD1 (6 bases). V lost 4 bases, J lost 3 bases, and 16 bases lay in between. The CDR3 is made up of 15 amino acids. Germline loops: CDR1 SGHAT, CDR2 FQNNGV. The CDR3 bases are TGTGCCAGCAGCTCCCCCTCGCAGGGGAGCTACGAGCAGTACTTC. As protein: CASSSPSQGSYEQYF. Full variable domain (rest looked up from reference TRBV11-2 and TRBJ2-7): EAGVAQSPRYKIIEKRQSVAFWCNPISGHATLYWYQQILGQGPKLLIQFQNNGVVDDSQLPKDRFSAERLKGVDSTLKIQPAKLEDSAVYLCASSSPSQGSYEQYFGPGTRLTVT.

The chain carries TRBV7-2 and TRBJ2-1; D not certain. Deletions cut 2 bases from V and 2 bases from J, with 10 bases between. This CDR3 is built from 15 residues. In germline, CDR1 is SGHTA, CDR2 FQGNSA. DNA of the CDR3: TGTGCCAGCAGCTTAAAAACCGGTACCTACAATGAGCAGTTCTTC. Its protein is CASSLKTGTYNEQFF.

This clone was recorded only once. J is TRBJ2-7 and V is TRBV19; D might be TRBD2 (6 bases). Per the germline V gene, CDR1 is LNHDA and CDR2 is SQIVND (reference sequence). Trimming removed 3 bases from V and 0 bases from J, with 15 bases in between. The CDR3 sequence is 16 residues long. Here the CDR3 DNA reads TGTGCCAGTAGTATGCTAGGGACTCCCAGCTCCTACGAGCAGTACTTC. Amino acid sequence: CASSMLGTPSSYEQYF.

The CDR3 DNA reads as TGCGCCAGCAGCCTGCCACTAGCGGGTTACAATGAGCAGTTCTTC. Its translation is CASSLPLAGYNEQFF. The chain uses TRBV5-1 and TRBJ2-1; 9 nucleotides match TRBD2. V dropped 4 bases and J dropped 4; count of bases not matched to a gene: 6. Germline CDR1 and CDR2: SGHRS and YFSETQ. The CDR3 runs 15 residues. The full variable domain, in which reference TRBV5-1 and TRBJ2-1 provide the parts outside the CDR3, is KAGVTQTPRYLIKTRGQQVTLSCSPISGHRSVSWYQQTPGQGLQFLFEYFSETQRNKGNFPGRFSGRQFSNSRSEMNVSTLELGDSALYLCASSLPLAGYNEQFFGPGTRLTVL.

The CDR3 spells CASSDSPDRDNEQFF. CDR3 nucleotides: TGTGCCAGCAGTGACTCCCCGGACAGGGACAATGAGCAGTTCTTC. The chain couples TRBV6-4 to TRBJ2-1, with 8 bases fitting TRBD1. With 0 bases clipped from V and 5 bases from J, the junction kept 3 bases outside the gene matches. Germline V gene lookup returns CDR1 MRHNA and CDR2 SNTAGT. The CDR3 loop spans 15 amino acids.

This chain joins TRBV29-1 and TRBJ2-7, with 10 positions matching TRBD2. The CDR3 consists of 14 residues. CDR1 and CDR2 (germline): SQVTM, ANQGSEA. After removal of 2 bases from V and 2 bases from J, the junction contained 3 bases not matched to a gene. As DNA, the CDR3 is TGCAGCGTTGAACGGCTAGCGGGAGCCTACGAGCAGTACTTC. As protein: CSVERLAGAYEQYF.

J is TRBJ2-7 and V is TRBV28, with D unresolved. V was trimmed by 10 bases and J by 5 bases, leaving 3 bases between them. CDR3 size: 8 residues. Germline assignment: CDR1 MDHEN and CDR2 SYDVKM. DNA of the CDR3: TGTGCCACTAACGAGCAGTACTTC. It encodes CATNEQYF.

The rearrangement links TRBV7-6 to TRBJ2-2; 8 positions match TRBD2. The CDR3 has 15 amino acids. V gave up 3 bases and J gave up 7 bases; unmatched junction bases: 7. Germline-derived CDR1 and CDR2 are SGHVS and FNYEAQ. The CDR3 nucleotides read TGTGCCAGCAGCTTGATCAGCGGGGGTGGCGGGGAGCTGTTTTTT. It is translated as CASSLISGGGGELFF.

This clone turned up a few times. The CDR3 spells CASSLESRGLGNSPLHF. The CDR3 DNA is TGTGCCAGCAGCTTAGAATCCAGGGGGCTTGGTAATTCACCCCTCCACTTT. The chain employs TRBV7-2 and TRBJ1-6, with 8 bases lining up with TRBD1. V shed 1 base, J shed 6 bases, and the junction held 8 bases outside the gene matches. The CDR3 contains 17 residues. Per the germline V gene, CDR1 is SGHTA and CDR2 is FQGNSA.

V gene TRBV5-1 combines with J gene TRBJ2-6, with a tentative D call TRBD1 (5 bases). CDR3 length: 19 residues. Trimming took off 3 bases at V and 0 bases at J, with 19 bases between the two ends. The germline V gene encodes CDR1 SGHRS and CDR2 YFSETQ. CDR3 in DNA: TGCGCCAGCAGCTCAACTTCACAGGTATGGAGCTCTGGGGCCAACGTCCTGACTTTC. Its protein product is CASSSTSQVWSSGANVLTF.

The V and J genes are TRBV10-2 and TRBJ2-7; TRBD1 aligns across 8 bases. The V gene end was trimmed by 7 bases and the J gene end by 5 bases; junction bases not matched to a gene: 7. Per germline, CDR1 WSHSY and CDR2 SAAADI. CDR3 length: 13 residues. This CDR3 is CASTEGQGNEQYF. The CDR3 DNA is TGCGCCAGCACCGAAGGACAGGGCAACGAGCAGTACTTC.

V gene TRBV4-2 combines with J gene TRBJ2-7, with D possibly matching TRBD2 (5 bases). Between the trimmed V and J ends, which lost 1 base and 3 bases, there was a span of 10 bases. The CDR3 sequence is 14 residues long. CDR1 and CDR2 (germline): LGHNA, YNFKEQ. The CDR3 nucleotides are TGTGCCAGCAGCCAAGGGCTAGGAGGCTACGAGCAGTACTTC. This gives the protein CASSQGLGGYEQYF.